Listed here is a single T cell receptor (beta chain). This table comes from immunoSEQ multiplex PCR, and its TCRdb copy is limited to in-frame clones, with some not included. The table includes 200,000 or so clones, around 88% detected once. The data originate from a study of T cell responses to AZD1222 COVID-19 vaccine. The starting material was peripheral blood, obtained on day 0 of AZD1222 vaccination. The sequence came from an adult in good health.

CDR3 sequence reads: CARSLGQGNTEAFF. In DNA form, the CDR3 reads TGTGCCAGAAGCTTAGGACAGGGTAACACTGAAGCTTTCTTT. V gene TRBV7-5 combines with J gene TRBJ1-1; TRBD1 is taken as the D call from the table, unchecked against the DNA. TRBV7-5 is recorded as a pseudogene. This CDR3 spans 14 amino acids.